The clone carrying this T cell receptor beta chain was detected many times. Germline CDR1 DFQATT, CDR2 SNEGSKA (reference sequence). This CDR3 comprises 14 residues. Trimming took 3 bases from V and 7 from J, leaving 19 bases between them. This specimen comes from a study of neurological immune-mediated disorders. The method for making cDNA was 5'RACE, and it used 10-nucleotide random UMIs. TCRdb re-called the 5' RACE reads with MiXCR, one entry per CDR3 protein. Of tens of thousands of distinct CDR3 sequences in the sample, around 5% were seen once. The J gene is TRBJ2-7, the V gene TRBV20-1; D is ambiguous. This clonotype was obtained from a man aged 18 to 29 with multiple sclerosis. Sequenced sample: PBMCs. The CDR3 loop reads CSASEPGRPREQYF. DNA for the CDR3: TGCAGTGCTAGCGAACCGGGCCGACCACGGGAGCAGTACTTC.